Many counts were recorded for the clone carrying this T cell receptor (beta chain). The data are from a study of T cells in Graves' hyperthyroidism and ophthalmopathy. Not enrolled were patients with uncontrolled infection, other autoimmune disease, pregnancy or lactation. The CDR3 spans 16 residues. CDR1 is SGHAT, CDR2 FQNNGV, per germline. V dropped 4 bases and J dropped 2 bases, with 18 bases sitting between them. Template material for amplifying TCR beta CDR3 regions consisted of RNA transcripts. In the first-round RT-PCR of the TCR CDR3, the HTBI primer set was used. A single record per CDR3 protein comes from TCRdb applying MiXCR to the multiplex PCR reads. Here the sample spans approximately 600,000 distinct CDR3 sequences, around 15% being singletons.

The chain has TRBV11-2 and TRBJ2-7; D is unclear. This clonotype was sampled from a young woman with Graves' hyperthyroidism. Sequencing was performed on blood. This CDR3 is CASSSILFEETYEQYF. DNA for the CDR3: TGTGCCAGCAGCTCGATCCTTTTCGAAGAAACCTACGAGCAGTACTTC.